This T cell receptor beta chain was captured by sequencing in a study of T-cell reconstitution after alpha-beta-depleted transplantation in children. This clonotype occurred a few times. Trimming stripped 6 bases from V and 7 bases from J, with 16 bases between. CDR1 is SEHNR and CDR2 is FQNEAQ in the germline V gene (reference sequence). The CDR3 is 13 residues long. Unique molecular identifiers tagged the TCRbeta library. TCRdb re-called the PCR reads through MiXCR, storing one row per CDR3 protein. The table lists 450,000 to 550,000 distinct CDR3 sequences, 9.5% to 12% of them singletons. The receptor's source is a female patient aged 2-9 years who had a stem cell transplant for aplastic anemia, so the T cells may come from the graft donor. The chain couples TRBV7-9 to TRBJ2-7, with TRBD2 as a possible D gene (5 bases). Material: PBMCs, mostly from graft donor cells, obtained 180 days after TCRalphabeta/CD19-depleted stem cell transplant. CDR3 nucleotides: TGTGCCAGCAGGCCAGCCGGGGTGGAAGAGCAGTACTTC. This sequence encodes CASRPAGVEEQYF.